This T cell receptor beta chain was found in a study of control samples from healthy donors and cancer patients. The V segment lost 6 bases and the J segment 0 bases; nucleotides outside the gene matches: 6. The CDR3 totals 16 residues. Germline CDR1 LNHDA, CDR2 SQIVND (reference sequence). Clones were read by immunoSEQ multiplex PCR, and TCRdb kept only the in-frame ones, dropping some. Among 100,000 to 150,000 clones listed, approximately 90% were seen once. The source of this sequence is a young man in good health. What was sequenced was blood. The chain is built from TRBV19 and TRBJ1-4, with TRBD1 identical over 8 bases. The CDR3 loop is CASSNTGGATNEKLFF. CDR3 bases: TGTGCCAGTAGCAATACAGGGGGAGCAACTAATGAAAAACTGTTTTTT.